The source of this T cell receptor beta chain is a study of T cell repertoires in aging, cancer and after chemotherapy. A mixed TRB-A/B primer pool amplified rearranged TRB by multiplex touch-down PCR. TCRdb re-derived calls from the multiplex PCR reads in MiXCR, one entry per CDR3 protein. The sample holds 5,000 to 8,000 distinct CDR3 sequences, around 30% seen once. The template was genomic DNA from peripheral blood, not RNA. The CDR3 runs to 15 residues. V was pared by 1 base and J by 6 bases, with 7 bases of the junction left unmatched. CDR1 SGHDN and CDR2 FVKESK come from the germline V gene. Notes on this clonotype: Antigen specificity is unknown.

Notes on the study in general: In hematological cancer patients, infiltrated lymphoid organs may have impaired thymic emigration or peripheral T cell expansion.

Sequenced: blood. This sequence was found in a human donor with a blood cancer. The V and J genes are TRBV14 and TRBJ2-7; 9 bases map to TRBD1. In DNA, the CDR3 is TGTGCCAGCAGCCAAGTTTTGGACAGGGGAGGCGAGCAGTACTTC. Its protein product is CASSQVLDRGGEQYF.